This T cell receptor beta chain was captured in a study of regulatory T cells in long-lasting Graves disease. Looked up from germline, CDR1 is SGHRS and CDR2 is YFSETQ. This CDR3 is built from 14 residues. V was pared by 6 bases and J by 6 bases, with 10 bases of the junction left unmatched. As for this clonotype: Its specificity is not known. A read error may explain this, as a much larger clone is one base away.

General study points: Persistent Graves' patients showed less TCR diversity than newly diagnosed patients showed. Whereas new patients shared some 990 public clonotypes, persistent patients shared more, at 2,500 to 3,500.

Time point indicated: newly diagnosed GD, antithyroid drugs for less than 3 months. The authors made the TCR library using RNA they extracted from PBMCs. HTBI primers from iRepertoire and Arm-PCR of CDR3 regions yielded the TCR beta libraries. TCRdb used MiXCR to reprocess the multiplex PCR reads, holding one entry per CDR3 protein. The data contain roughly 610,000 distinct CDR3 sequences, roughly 15% of them singletons. This sample was shared with a second study, whose subject was T cells in Graves' hyperthyroidism and ophthalmopathy. That study adds: Participants, patients aged 18 to 65, had newly diagnosed hyperthyroidism with a duration under 2 months. TCR CDR3 regions were first amplified by RT-PCR with HTBI primers.

The sequences come from peripheral blood mononuclear cells (PBMCs), collected at new diagnosis, from a patient treated with antithyroid drugs. The TCR comes from a woman aged 30 to 39 with Graves disease. The rearrangement joins TRBV5-1 to TRBJ2-7; 9 positions match TRBD1. CDR3 DNA sequence: TGCGCCAGCAACGAGGGACAGGGTTTGGGCGAGCAGTACTTC. This encodes CASNEGQGLGEQYF.